The source of this T cell receptor (beta chain) is a study of blood T cells in healthy people across ages. Study conclusions and caveats: A roughly linear age-dependent decrease characterized TCR beta diversity per million T cells.

With respect to this clonotype: The target antigen is unknown.

A second PCR, run for about 7 to 11 cycles, used a sample-barcoded 5' primer plus a J-beta primer mix. TCRdb redid the calling of the 5' RACE reads with MiXCR, one entry per CDR3 protein. The repertoire holds approximately 700,000 distinct CDR3 sequences, with about a third as singletons. Unmatched junction bases numbered 8, after V lost 1 base and J lost 2 bases. The CDR3 has 16 residues. Germline V gene sequence: CDR1 DFQATT, CDR2 SNEGSKA (reference sequence). This clonotype was obtained from a woman older than 75 in good health. Sequenced material: blood. This chain joins TRBV20-1 and TRBJ2-3; TRBD2 aligns across 8 bases. CDR3 amino acids: CSARARTSHLTDTQYF. DNA for the CDR3: TGCAGTGCTAGAGCCAGGACTAGCCATCTCACAGATACGCAGTATTTT.